This T cell receptor (beta chain) was sequenced in a study of control samples from healthy donors and cancer patients. Losses at the gene ends were 10 bases for V and 9 bases for J; bases not matched to a gene: 14. The CDR3 loop spans 15 amino acids. Germline V gene sequence: CDR1 MNHEY, CDR2 SVGAGI. Produced via immunoSEQ multiplex PCR; TCRdb's table is partial and in-frame only. The data hold 95,000 to 150,000 clones, with roughly 84% observed a single time. This TCR came from a man in his forties or fifties in good health. V gene TRBV6-5 combines with J gene TRBJ2-3, with TRBD2 identical over 12 bases. What was sequenced was blood. CDR3 DNA: TGTGCCATCCTGAGGAGGCTAGCGGGGGGGGAGACGCAGTATTTT. As protein: CAILRRLAGGETQYF.